This entry lists 21 T cell receptor beta chains sequenced from one sample in a study of beta chain features in type 1 diabetes. Every bit of the isolated RNA underwent reverse transcription, so sequencing read expressed TCRB transcripts. Produced via immunoSEQ multiplex PCR; TCRdb's table is partial and in-frame only. The sample has 40,000 to 55,000 clones; roughly 45% are singletons. These receptors are not linked to any known antigen. Study results and caveats: In all four CD4+ subsets, TCRB CDR3 length was significantly, moderately reduced in type 1 diabetes.

Material for sequencing was stem cell memory CD4+ T cells from blood. These receptors came from a man younger than 45 with type 1 diabetes.

The chain carries TRBV19 and TRBJ2-2, with D possibly TRBD2 on 5 matching bases. Trimming left V 5 bases short and J 1 base short, with 11 bases between. The CDR3 consists of 15 residues. Germline V gene sequence: CDR1 LNHDA, CDR2 SQIVND (reference sequence). As DNA, the CDR3 is TGTGCCAGTAGTCTGTTGGCGGGGAACACCGGGGAGCTGTTTTTT. Its protein product is CASSLLAGNTGELFF.

A few counts support this clone. The J gene is TRBJ2-7, the V gene TRBV7-9, with D perhaps matching TRBD1 (6 bases). V gave up 1 base and J gave up 2 bases, with 12 bases separating them. The CDR3 has 15 amino acids. Germline lookup yields CDR1 SEHNR and CDR2 FQNEAQ (reference sequence). The DNA for the CDR3 is TGTGCCAGCAGCTTAGAGACAGGCCGCACCTACGAGCAGTACTTC. Translated, it gives CASSLETGRTYEQYF.

This clone was detected a few times. This chain uses TRBV28 with TRBJ1-1; D perhaps matches TRBD1 (5 bases). The germline V gene has CDR1 MDHEN and CDR2 SYDVKM. CDR3 length: 13 residues. Deletions cut 9 bases from V and 3 bases from J, with 14 bases between. CDR3 amino acids: CASLSGVYTEAFF. CDR3 nucleotides: TGTGCCAGTCTTTCGGGGGTATACACTGAAGCTTTCTTT.

This chain joins TRBV5-1 and TRBJ2-1; 8 positions agree with TRBD1. CDR1 is SGHRS and CDR2 is YFSETQ in the germline V gene. V shed 0 bases, J shed 1 base, and the junction held 3 bases outside the gene matches. This CDR3 is built from 16 residues. The CDR3 sequence: CASSLGTGTSYNEQFF. CDR3 nucleotides: TGCGCCAGCAGCTTGGGGACAGGGACATCCTACAATGAGCAGTTCTTC.

The chain links TRBV28 to TRBJ2-7, with D maybe TRBD1 (5 bases). The germline CDR1 and CDR2 sequences are MDHEN and SYDVKM. The CDR3 runs 17 residues. Trimming removed 7 bases from V and 0 bases from J, with 22 bases in between. The CDR3 sequence is CASNPSPGRTFSYEQYF. CDR3 DNA sequence: TGTGCCAGCAACCCGTCCCCCGGCAGGACATTCTCCTACGAGCAGTACTTC.

The chain is built from TRBV5-1 and TRBJ2-1; 16 nucleotides align to TRBD2. The V segment lost 4 bases and the J segment 16 bases; nucleotides outside the gene matches: 17. From germline, CDR1 is SGHRS and CDR2 YFSETQ. The CDR3 runs to 17 residues. CDR3: CASSPVPGLAGGPKTFF. In nucleotides, the CDR3 is TGCGCCAGCAGCCCGGTCCCGGGACTAGCGGGAGGGCCAAAAACCTTCTTC. Full variable domain (outside the CDR3, taken from reference TRBV5-1 and TRBJ2-1): KAGVTQTPRYLIKTRGQQVTLSCSPISGHRSVSWYQQTPGQGLQFLFEYFSETQRNKGNFPGRFSGRQFSNSRSEMNVSTLELGDSALYLCASSPVPGLAGGPKTFFGPGTRLTVL.

This chain joins TRBV10-3 and TRBJ2-7; D unresolved. Trimming pared 3 bases from V and 0 bases from J, leaving 12 bases between. CDR3 size: 15 residues. Germline V gene lookup returns CDR1 ENHRY and CDR2 SYGVKD. The CDR3 loop is CAISEGAASSYEQYF. CDR3 sequence (DNA): TGTGCCATCAGTGAAGGCGCGGCCAGCTCCTACGAGCAGTACTTC.

This clone came up once. The rearrangement uses TRBV6-6 and TRBJ2-2; TRBD1 might be the D (5 bases). The CDR3 runs 14 residues. V lost 6 bases to trimming and J lost 4 bases, with 12 bases between them. CDR1 MNHNY and CDR2 SVGAGI come from the germline V gene (reference sequence). The CDR3 region has the DNA TGTGCCAGCAGATTCCAGGGAATCACCGGGGAGCTGTTTTTT. Translation gives CASRFQGITGELFF.

The genes are TRBV6-5 and TRBJ1-1; a weak D match, TRBD1 (6 bases). From germline, CDR1 is MNHEY and CDR2 SVGAGI. The CDR3 has 13 amino acids. V was clipped by 10 bases and J by 4 bases, with 16 bases between them. This chain's CDR3 is CAIRRGGGTEAFF. CDR3 nucleotide sequence: TGTGCCATTCGCAGGGGCGGGGGCACTGAAGCTTTCTTT.

The chain joins TRBV2 to TRBJ2-6, with TRBD2 identical over 10 bases. CDR1 and CDR2 (germline): SNHLY, FYNNEI. This CDR3 comprises 19 residues. V gave up 7 bases and J gave up 0 bases; unmatched junction bases: 12. This chain's CDR3 is CASTSLAGVPLSGANVLTF. CDR3 DNA sequence: TGTGCCAGCACGTCCCTAGCGGGAGTGCCCCTCTCTGGGGCCAACGTCCTGACTTTC.

V is TRBV7-6 and J is TRBJ2-1, with D possibly matching TRBD1 (5 bases). There are 12 residues in the CDR3. The germline V gene has CDR1 SGHVS and CDR2 FNYEAQ. The V end was cut by 3 bases, the J end by 14 bases, with 14 bases between. CDR3 bases: TGTGCCAGCAGCTTGGCGACTGGACAAAAGTTCTTC. It specifies CASSLATGQKFF.

This clone occurred a few times. CDR3 protein: CASRDWGTYEQYF. CDR3 bases: TGTGCCAGCCGGGACTGGGGGACCTACGAGCAGTACTTC. V is TRBV6-5 and J is TRBJ2-7; D perhaps matches TRBD2 (6 bases). V lost 8 bases, J lost 2 bases, and 13 bases lay in between. There are 13 residues in the CDR3. Germline V gene lookup returns CDR1 MNHEY and CDR2 SVGAGI.

The chain links TRBV5-1 to TRBJ2-1; D may be TRBD2 (5 bases). This CDR3 has 17 amino acids. Trimming pared 4 bases from V and 7 bases from J, leaving 24 bases between. Germline V CDR1 and CDR2: SGHRS, YFSETQ. CDR3 protein: CASSAQVGLASLNEQFF. For the CDR3, the DNA is TGCGCCAGCAGCGCCCAAGTAGGGCTAGCCTCCCTTAATGAGCAGTTCTTC.

The V gene is TRBV10-3, the J gene TRBJ2-1, with 7 positions matching TRBD2. The CDR3 is made up of 14 amino acids. With V trimmed by 2 bases and J by 6 bases, 4 bases remained unmatched. Germline-derived CDR1 and CDR2 are ENHRY and SYGVKD. CDR3 DNA: TGTGCCATCAGTGAGACTGGACTAGTCAATGAGCAGTTCTTC. This sequence encodes CAISETGLVNEQFF.

This clone has just a few counts. The rearrangement uses TRBV18 and TRBJ2-7, with D possibly TRBD1 on 5 matching bases. Trimming shortened V by 4 bases and J by 3 bases, and 13 bases separated the two germline ends. The V gene's germline CDR1 is KGHSH and CDR2 LQKENI. This CDR3 comprises 14 residues. This CDR3 is CASSLGGAIYEQYF. The DNA for the CDR3 is TGTGCCAGCTCACTTGGTGGGGCGATCTACGAGCAGTACTTC. The variable domain in full, with the rest retrieved from reference TRBV18 and TRBJ2-7, is NAGVMQNPRHLVRRRGQEARLRCSPMKGHSHVYWYRQLPEEGLKFMVYLQKENIIDESGMPKERFSAEFPKEGPSILRIQQVVRGDSAAYFCASSLGGAIYEQYFGPGTRLTVT.

The chain's CDR3 is CASSLRTLGNEQFF. In DNA, the CDR3 is TGTGCCAGCAGCTTACGGACATTGGGAAATGAGCAGTTCTTC. The rearrangement links TRBV7-2 to TRBJ2-1; a weak D match, TRBD1 (5 bases). There are 14 residues in the CDR3. Trimming left V 2 bases short and J 7 bases short, with 12 bases between. The V gene's germline CDR1 is SGHTA and CDR2 FQGNSA.

The chain combines TRBV9 with TRBJ1-2; TRBD1 matches 8 bases. The germline V gene encodes CDR1 SGDLS and CDR2 YYNGEE. There are 14 residues in the CDR3. V was clipped by 4 bases and J by 3 bases; unmatched bases: 5. CDR3 nucleotides: TGTGCCAGCAGCCCTGCGACAGGGGACTATGGCTACACCTTC. Amino acid sequence: CASSPATGDYGYTF.

CDR3 coding DNA: TGTGCCAGCAGCTTACTAATTGGGACAGGGACTGGAAACACCATATATTTT. Translation: CASSLLIGTGTGNTIYF. The chain couples TRBV7-2 to TRBJ1-3; TRBD1 agrees at 9 bases. CDR1 and CDR2 from the germline V gene are SGHTA and FQGNSA. The J segment lost 2 bases and the V segment lost 2 bases, leaving 7 bases of the junction unmatched. The CDR3 totals 17 residues.

The gene calls are TRBV27 and TRBJ2-7, with TRBD2 identical over 7 bases. Germline assignment: CDR1 MNHEY and CDR2 SMNVEV (reference sequence). V shed 4 bases and J 3 bases; nucleotides not matched to a gene: 3. CDR3 length: 13 amino acids. CDR3 DNA sequence: TGTGCCAGCAGTTCCGGCGGGAGCTACGAGCAGTACTTC. Its protein product is CASSSGGSYEQYF.

The chain combines TRBV4-1 with TRBJ2-5; D unclear. V was shortened by 4 bases and J by 4 bases, with 10 bases between the two germline ends. This CDR3 comprises 13 residues. Germline V gene data show CDR1 as MGHRA and CDR2 as YSYEKL. CDR3 sequence: CASSLTAGETQYF. The CDR3 nucleotides are TGCGCCAGCAGCCTAACAGCCGGAGAGACCCAGTACTTC.

The J gene is TRBJ1-5, the V gene TRBV30; TRBD1 matches 7 bases. From germline, CDR1 is GTSNPN and CDR2 SVGIG (reference sequence). This CDR3 has 13 amino acids. Trimming cost V 2 bases and J 7 bases; bases outside gene matches: 5. CDR3 coding DNA: TGTGCCTGGAGTCTCCAGGGGGGCCAGCCCCAGCATTTT. Encoded protein: CAWSLQGGQPQHF. The entire variable domain, with the rest obtained from reference TRBV30 and TRBJ1-5, is as follows: SQTIHQWPATLVQPVGSPLSLECTVEGTSNPNLYWYRQAAGRGLQLLFYSVGIGQISSEVPQNLSASRPQDRQFILSSKKLLLSDSGFYLCAWSLQGGQPQHFGDGTRLSIL.